Sequencing of this T cell receptor beta chain was carried out in a study of neurological immune-mediated disorders. This clonotype appeared many times. One entry per CDR3 protein, called by TCRdb with MiXCR from the 5' RACE reads. Altogether approximately 30,000 distinct CDR3 sequences are present, roughly a quarter being singletons, with the ten largest covering about 27%. CDR1 and CDR2 from the germline V gene are MNHNY and SVGAGI (reference sequence). V dropped 5 bases and J dropped 11; count of bases not matched to a gene: 17. The CDR3 runs to 16 residues. The sequenced sample consisted of CD4+ T cells from blood. The chain recombines TRBV6-6 with TRBJ2-4; 8 bases are shared with TRBD2. The clonotype comes from a man in his fifties with HTLV-1-associated myelopathy (HAM/TSP). CDR3 in amino acids: CASSPGGAGESRVQYF. The CDR3 coding sequence is TGTGCCAGCAGTCCCGGGGGAGCGGGGGAGTCTCGCGTTCAGTACTTC.